This T cell receptor (beta chain) was recovered during a study of beta chain features in type 1 diabetes (dated by TCRdb to the late 2010s). In the study overall: No differences in mean age, gender distribution, total cell number or subset yield were found between patients and healthy donors. Across all samples, around 100 million sorted cells were examined, and cell number per subset correlated strongly with RNA yield. In the study, recently diagnosed type 1 diabetes patients and matched healthy donors were compared on the TCRB repertoires of their sorted circulating CD4+ T cell subsets. Regulatory and stem cell-like memory subsets were isolated from only 8 patients and roughly 8 healthy donors, whereas naive and central memory subsets came from all 28 donors. Overall study outcomes, separate from this receptor: Because cDNA was sequenced instead of genomic DNA, highly expressing activated cells could be over-represented, though the groups showed no difference in activation or CD3 levels. Naive, central memory and regulatory TCRB repertoires appeared to be more similar among patients than among healthy donors. Because the HLA sub-analyses included only small numbers of individuals, any influence of HLA type on TCRB rearrangement was left unresolved. Type 1 diabetes patients showed a moderate but significant shortening of TCRB CDR3 length in all four CD4+ subsets. Patients with type 1 diabetes made fewer insertions and deleted more nucleotides at VDJ recombination sites, implying thymic rearrangement abnormalities. Shorter templates might have been favored by PCR, but patient and control samples were amplified and corrected together, so both groups would have been affected equally by any skew.

A single peripheral blood draw of approximately 100 mL on average was collected from each donor into heparinised tubes. Naive, central memory, regulatory and stem cell-like memory CD4+ T cells were sorted on a BD FACSAria II using a panel including CD45RO, CCR7, CD25, CD127, CD95 and CD27. All sorted populations exceeded 95% purity. PBMCs were separated immediately by Lymphoprep density gradient centrifugation and were stained directly, without being cultured. So that batch effects would be minimized, each experiment stained and sorted samples in pairs, pairing one healthy donor with one patient. The germline V gene yields SGHRS for CDR1 and YFSETQ for CDR2. The V and J ends are trimmed by 0 bases and 10 bases, leaving 13 bases between them. The CDR3 runs 13 residues from the cysteine to the phenylalanine. Here the CDR3 DNA is all that survives: 39 bases in frame from base 1. The entire amount of isolated RNA was reverse transcribed using the High Capacity cDNA Reverse Transcription Kit, so the sequenced TCRB transcripts were expressed ones. Naive, central memory and regulatory T cell samples underwent deep immunoSEQ sequencing, averaging approximately 3.5 million total reads per sample. Sorted cells were lysed in RLT buffer and RNA was extracted with DNase-treated RNeasy Micro or Mini kits, depending on cell number. Each cell subset was processed on its own to prevent cross-contamination, while patient and healthy donor samples were processed together. Using the immunoSEQ multiplex PCR, TCRB sequences were amplified from cDNA into 87-bp fragments spanning the CDR3 region. Sequencing of the amplicons was performed on the Illumina HiSeq platform. As for how the authors treated the data: PCR bias was corrected computationally using synthetic template baselines, and reads within Hamming distance 2 were collapsed, with unmergeable singletons discarded. By aligning reads against IMGT, V, D and J genes, CDR3 length, and insertions or deletions at six rearrangement sites were assigned. Clonotype counts were normalized to sorted cell number within each subset before computing true diversity and Gini coefficients with the tcR R package. Repertoire sharing was quantified using the overlap coefficient calculated on TCRB nucleotide sequences. Entries here come from immuneACCESS through TCRdb and include only in-frame sequences with V and J called. Some clones fail to appear in such tables; in the studies checked, an unresolved V gene covers under half of the shortfall, and the cause of the remainder is unknown. The V and J calls and clone size were taken over from that table, and D and trimming were inferred from the DNA. Here the sample has under 200,000 clones; 6.5% to 10% occur a single time. Around 0.5% of the sample comes from the top ten.

This clone occurred a few times. Its antigen is currently not known. No base qualities exist here, and no much larger clone lies one base off it. Sequenced input: central memory CD4+ T cells from blood. This chain is built from TRBV5-1 and TRBJ1-2, with no reliable assignment of the D segment. This sequence originates from a woman under 30 with type 1 diabetes. Read as DNA, the sequence is TGCGCCAGCAGCTTGGCGGGTCCGAGGGACTACACCTTC. It encodes CASSLAGPRDYTF.